This T cell receptor beta chain was recovered during a study of blood T cells in healthy people across ages. The CDR3 sequence is 16 residues long. V was trimmed by 1 base and J by 3 bases, leaving 14 bases between them. CDR1 and CDR2 from the germline V gene are SGHRS and YFSETQ. Combining a sample-barcoded 5' primer with a J-beta primer mix, a second PCR ran for roughly 7 to 12 cycles. TCRdb recomputed calls from the 5' RACE reads with MiXCR, one row per CDR3 protein. This table holds 800,000 or so distinct CDR3 sequences, around 25% found once. This sample was also put to use in a study of T cells of mothers and their children. That investigation notes: Per child, around 2.9 million TCR beta CDR3 reads were obtained, against over 9 million per mother. It was related mother-child pairs that showed slightly higher overlap than unrelated pairs, without reaching significance. It was observed that no persistent microchimeric T cell clones could be detected.

Source material: blood. V gene TRBV5-1 combines with J gene TRBJ2-1, with D possibly called TRBD1 or TRBD2 (5 bases each). The TCR originated in a boy younger than 18 in good health. This chain's CDR3 is CASSLTGPLGYNEQFF. The CDR3 DNA sequence: TGCGCCAGCAGCTTGACGGGACCTCTCGGCTACAATGAGCAGTTCTTC.